A selection of T cell receptor beta chains follows, all from one sample in a study of cytomegalovirus exposure and HLA in healthy donors. Profiled with immunoSEQ multiplex PCR; TCRdb holds only in-frame clones, not every one. The repertoire holds 90,000 to 140,000 clones, with over 9.5% as singletons. The sample taken for sequencing was PBMCs. The source of these receptors is a man in his forties in good health and CMV-seropositive. Both conserved end residues are part of each CDR3. A D gene is named only where the DNA matches it firmly. Some rows have no size entry. The others give once, few or many, or a class for an expanded clone.

>few|NA|TRBV5-4|TRBJ2-7
CASSLPSNRDEQYF
TGTGCCAGCAGCTTACCGTCAAATCGGGACGAGCAGTACTTC
>NA|NA|TRBV5-1|TRBJ1-5
CASSSTGSETQPQHF
TGCGCCAGCAGCTCAACAGGGAGTGAAACTCAGCCCCAGCATTTT
>NA|NA|TRBV7-7|TRBJ2-1
CASSLGAFPDNEQFF
TGTGCTAGCAGCTTAGGAGCTTTCCCCGACAATGAGCAGTTCTTC
>few|NA|TRBV4-1|TRBJ2-7
CASSQVFRGYEQYF
TGCGCCAGCAGCCAAGTCTTCAGGGGCTACGAGCAGTACTTC
>NA|NA|TRBV6-1|TRBJ2-7
CASTRERSSYEQYF
TGTGCCAGCACCCGCGAAAGGAGCTCCTACGAGCAGTACTTC
>NA|TRBD2|TRBV18|TRBJ2-3
CASSLQGLAGGDTQYF
TGTGCCAGCTCGCTCCAGGGGCTAGCGGGAGGAGATACGCAGTATTTT
>few|NA|TRBV19|TRBJ1-3
CASSYDSSGNTIYF
TGTGCCAGTAGTTATGACAGCTCTGGAAACACCATATATTTT
>NA|NA|TRBV5-4|TRBJ1-2
CASSDDSYGYTF
TGTGCCAGCAGCGACGACAGCTATGGCTACACCTTC
>NA|TRBD1|TRBV18|TRBJ2-3
CASSPPGTGTDTQYF
TGTGCCAGCTCACCACCAGGGACAGGCACAGATACGCAGTATTTT
>few|NA|TRBV7-2|TRBJ2-7
CASSPQGGNYEQYF
TGTGCCAGCAGCCCTCAGGGAGGAAACTACGAGCAGTACTTC